These 31 T cell receptor beta chains were all obtained from the same sample, sequenced in a study of graft-versus-host responses after intestinal transplantation. These receptors lack a known antigen. Sequencing used immunoSEQ multiplex PCR; TCRdb keeps in-frame clones, though not all of them. The sample carries about 70,000 clones, about 94% recorded once. The sequencing used unstimulated CD8+ T cells sorted from spleen or lymph node cells, collected before intestinal transplant. The source of these receptors is a human donor who received an intestinal transplant.

In regard to this clone: One end of the junction does not line up with germline, which may come from a read error. V usage is TRBV6-1 and J usage is TRBJ2-7; 10 positions agree with TRBD1. Germline V gene sequence: CDR1 MNHNS, CDR2 SASEGT. The CDR3 length is 15 residues. CDR3 residues: CANSPRDRGSYEQYF. Here the CDR3 DNA reads TGTGCCAACAGTCCCCGGGACAGGGGATCCTACGAGCAGTACTTC.

J is TRBJ1-4 and V is TRBV10-1; D remains unclear. Trimming shortened V by 2 bases and J by 0 bases, and 10 bases separated the two germline ends. Germline assignment: CDR1 WNHNN and CDR2 SYGVQD (reference sequence). CDR3 size: 16 residues. The CDR3 bases are TGCGCCAGCAGTGAGCCCCCCCGGGCAACTAATGAAAAACTGTTTTTT. As protein: CASSEPPRATNEKLFF.

V gene TRBV10-1 combines with J gene TRBJ2-3; 14 bases align to TRBD2. The CDR3 sequence is 18 residues long. Per germline, CDR1 WNHNN and CDR2 SYGVQD (reference sequence). J was trimmed by 0 bases and V by 3 bases; bases with no gene match: 5. The CDR3 protein is CASSDGGTSGSSTDTQYF. The CDR3 bases are TGCGCCAGCAGTGATGGTGGGACTAGCGGGAGTAGCACAGATACGCAGTATTTT.

There are a few counts of this clone. V is TRBV7-9 and J is TRBJ1-4, with 7 bases identical to TRBD1. Germline V gene data show CDR1 as SEHNR and CDR2 as FQNEAQ (reference sequence). The CDR3 is 16 amino acids. The junction had 11 bases not matched to a gene; V was cut back by 5 bases and J by 5 bases. CDR3 amino acids: CASSQRRQGRNEKLFF. CDR3 nucleotides: TGTGCCAGCAGCCAAAGGAGACAGGGAAGAAATGAAAAACTGTTTTTT.

This chain connects TRBV6-5 to TRBJ2-1; TRBD2 matches 7 bases. Germline V gene data show CDR1 as MNHEY and CDR2 as SVGAGI. The CDR3 loop spans 16 amino acids. V lost 0 bases to trimming and J lost 3 bases; unmatched junction nucleotides: 5. CDR3 protein: CASSYSKLANYNEQFF. The DNA for the CDR3 is TGTGCCAGCAGTTACTCGAAACTAGCGAACTACAATGAGCAGTTCTTC.

The chain links TRBV5-1 to TRBJ2-3; a possible D gene is TRBD2 (5 bases). Germline CDR1 is SGHRS and CDR2 is YFSETQ. Trimming removed 3 bases at V and 0 bases at J, with 17 bases between. The CDR3 sequence is 17 residues long. CDR3 amino acids: CASSSPEVAQSTDTQYF. In DNA form, the CDR3 reads TGCGCCAGCAGCTCCCCGGAGGTAGCGCAAAGCACAGATACGCAGTATTTT.

The chain has TRBV4-1 and TRBJ2-1; D tentatively fits TRBD1 or TRBD2 (6 bases each). Germline-derived CDR1 and CDR2 are MGHRA and YSYEKL. The CDR3 is 15 residues long. V dropped 5 bases and J dropped 9 bases, with 20 bases sitting between them. Here the CDR3 reads CASSEGGLGEGEQFF. Here the CDR3 DNA reads TGCGCCAGCAGCGAAGGGGGGCTAGGTGAAGGTGAGCAGTTCTTC.

This chain uses TRBV30 with TRBJ1-1; 7 bases align to TRBD1. The CDR3 is made up of 15 amino acids. V trimming: 3 bases; J trimming: 2 bases; junction bases outside the gene matches: 9. From germline, CDR1 is GTSNPN and CDR2 SVGIG (reference sequence). The CDR3 DNA is TGTGCCTGGAGGGCCGACAGGGACGGAAACACTGAAGCTTTCTTT. Protein sequence: CAWRADRDGNTEAFF.

The rearrangement links TRBV28 to TRBJ2-1, with 9 bases fitting TRBD2. Germline trimming cut 7 bases from V and 6 bases from J; bases unmatched to any gene: 13. The germline V gene has CDR1 MDHEN and CDR2 SYDVKM. This CDR3 has 16 amino acids. The CDR3 loop is CASNLGGLAACNEQFF. Written as DNA, the CDR3 is TGTGCCAGCAACTTGGGGGGACTAGCAGCCTGCAATGAGCAGTTCTTC.

This sequence joins TRBV7-9 and TRBJ1-1, with D maybe TRBD1 (5 bases). This CDR3 spans 14 amino acids. V gave up 4 bases and J gave up 3 bases, with 12 bases separating them. CDR1 is SEHNR and CDR2 is FQNEAQ in the germline V gene (reference sequence). CDR3 region: CASSSRGGDTEAFF. The CDR3 DNA reads TGTGCCAGCAGCTCCCGGGGGGGGGACACTGAAGCTTTCTTT.

The V gene is TRBV5-1, the J gene TRBJ2-6; a possible D gene is TRBD1 (6 bases). This CDR3 region has 22 residues. The germline V and J ends were trimmed by 4 bases and 0 bases, with 29 bases remaining between them. CDR1 and CDR2 (germline): SGHRS, YFSETQ. The CDR3 DNA reads as TGCGCCAGCAGCCTAAGGACAGTGCCGGTATCCGTCTCGTCCTCTGGGGCCAACGTCCTGACTTTC. This translates into CASSLRTVPVSVSSSGANVLTF.

The chain carries TRBV6-1 and TRBJ2-1; D is ambiguous. This CDR3 comprises 15 residues. V lost 1 base, J lost 1 base, and 8 bases lay in between. CDR1 and CDR2 (germline): MNHNS, SASEGT. The CDR3 sequence: CASSEDPSSYNEQFF. DNA of the CDR3: TGTGCCAGCAGTGAAGACCCTAGTTCCTACAATGAGCAGTTCTTC.

The V and J genes are TRBV5-1 and TRBJ2-7; possible D gene TRBD1, 6 bases. Germline-derived CDR1 and CDR2 are SGHRS and YFSETQ. Trimming stripped 0 bases from V and 2 bases from J, with 15 bases between. This CDR3 has 16 amino acids. The CDR3 coding sequence is TGCGCCAGCAGCTTGGAACAGGGTCTTCAAGCCTACGAGCAGTACTTC. It encodes CASSLEQGLQAYEQYF.

The chain is built from TRBV11-3 and TRBJ2-4, with no clear D. This CDR3 contains 16 residues. Trimming pared 10 bases from V and 1 base from J, leaving 20 bases between. Germline CDR1 SGHNT, CDR2 YENEEA. The DNA for the CDR3 is TGTGCCACCAAATCGAGGTTTACCATCGCCAAAAACATTCAGTACTTC. Translated: CATKSRFTIAKNIQYF. Full variable domain (missing parts from reference TRBV11-3 and TRBJ2-4): EAGVVQSPRYKIIEKKQPVAFWCNPISGHNTLYWYLQNLGQGPELLIRYENEEAVDDSQLPKDRFSAERLKGVDSTLKIQPAELGDSAVYLCATKSRFTIAKNIQYFGAGTRLSVL.

This chain uses TRBV19 with TRBJ2-3, with a tentative D call TRBD1 (5 bases). With 8 bases removed from V and 2 bases from J, the gap between germline ends came to 14 bases. Germline values: CDR1 LNHDA, CDR2 SQIVND (reference sequence). The CDR3 totals 14 residues. CDR3 in DNA: TGTGCCAGTGGGATACAGGAATTCACAGATACGCAGTATTTT. This sequence encodes CASGIQEFTDTQYF.

The chain uses TRBV5-5 and TRBJ2-5; 7 bases align to TRBD2. The CDR3 runs 15 residues. Germline trimming cut 0 bases from V and 7 bases from J; bases unmatched to any gene: 9. Germline V lookup: CDR1 SGHKS, CDR2 YYEKEE (reference sequence). The CDR3 region has the DNA TGTGCCAGCAGCTTGGCTAGCGGTCGGCGAGGGACCCAGTACTTC. It encodes CASSLASGRRGTQYF. Full variable domain (outside the CDR3, taken from reference TRBV5-5 and TRBJ2-5): DAGVTQSPTHLIKTRGQQVTLRCSPISGHKSVSWYQQVLGQGPQFIFQYYEKEERGRGNFPDRFSARQFPNYSSELNVNALLLGDSALYLCASSLASGRRGTQYFGPGTRLLVL.

This clone was seen only once. The rearrangement links TRBV6-7 to TRBJ1-2; no clear D. TRBV6-7 is noted as an ORF with a role that remains uncertain. There are 12 residues in the CDR3. V lost 4 bases and J 7 bases, leaving 10 bases between the germline ends. The CDR3 sequence: CASSCTVSGYTF. For the CDR3, the DNA is TGTGCCAGCAGTTGCACCGTTAGTGGCTACACCTTC.

The rearrangement joins TRBV5-1 to TRBJ2-7; TRBD1 matches at 7 bases. Germline V lookup: CDR1 SGHRS, CDR2 YFSETQ. The CDR3 is 14 residues long. The V gene end was trimmed by 4 bases and the J gene end by 3 bases; junction bases not matched to a gene: 7. The CDR3 nucleotides read TGCGCCAGCAGCCTGGGGACAGCCGTCTACGAGCAGTACTTC. It specifies CASSLGTAVYEQYF.

The rearrangement joins TRBV15 to TRBJ1-1; possibly TRBD1 for D (5 bases). Germline V CDR1 and CDR2: LNHNV, YYDKDF (reference sequence). Trimming stripped 2 bases from V and 1 base from J, with 11 bases between. CDR3 length: 15 residues. The DNA of the CDR3 is TGTGCCACCAGCAGATCCCCTCAGGGGAACACTGAAGCTTTCTTT. Encoded protein: CATSRSPQGNTEAFF.

V gene TRBV19 combines with J gene TRBJ1-1, with 8 bases matching TRBD1. The CDR3 is made up of 15 amino acids. Germline CDR1 reads LNHDA; CDR2 reads SQIVND (reference sequence). Trimming cost V 1 base and J 6 bases; bases outside gene matches: 7. For the CDR3, the DNA is TGTGCCAGTAGTATAGCGACAGGGGCTGTCGCTGAAGCTTTCTTT. It is translated as CASSIATGAVAEAFF.

This chain links TRBV5-1 with TRBJ2-5; 10 nucleotides agree with TRBD2. The CDR3 spans 16 residues. Germline CDR1 is SGHRS and CDR2 is YFSETQ. V was clipped by 0 bases and J by 1 base; unmatched bases: 3. CDR3 amino acids: CASSLVAGGFQETQYF. The DNA for the CDR3 is TGCGCCAGCAGCTTGGTAGCGGGAGGTTTCCAAGAGACCCAGTACTTC.

This clone occurred once. This chain connects TRBV9 to TRBJ2-3; 10 bases fit TRBD1. J lost 4 bases, V lost 4 bases, and 3 bases had no gene match. CDR3 length: 14 amino acids. Germline loops: CDR1 SGDLS, CDR2 YYNGEE. CDR3 residues: CASSLGTGADTQYF. Here the CDR3 DNA reads TGTGCCAGCAGCCTAGGGACAGGGGCAGATACGCAGTATTTT.

V and J are TRBV7-9 and TRBJ2-7; 12 nucleotides agree with TRBD2. Germline CDR1 and CDR2: SEHNR and FQNEAQ (reference sequence). The V gene end was trimmed by 5 bases and the J gene end by 4 bases; junction bases not matched to a gene: 9. The CDR3 contains 16 residues. CDR3 DNA sequence: TGTGCCAGCAGCCACTGGACTAGCGGGATGATTTACGAGCAGTACTTC. This translates into CASSHWTSGMIYEQYF.

The V and J genes are TRBV15 and TRBJ2-3; 10 nucleotides align to TRBD1. CDR3 length: 15 amino acids. Trimming took 3 bases from V and 4 from J; bases not matched to a gene: 4. Germline V gives CDR1 LNHNV, CDR2 YYDKDF (reference sequence). The CDR3 is CATSSRDRGPDTQYF. The CDR3 DNA follows: TGTGCCACCAGCAGCCGGGACAGGGGACCAGATACGCAGTATTTT.

V gene TRBV5-6 combines with J gene TRBJ1-2; a possible D gene is TRBD1 (5 bases). Germline V gene lookup returns CDR1 SGHDT and CDR2 YYEEEE. This CDR3 contains 15 residues. The V end was cut by 0 bases, the J end by 7 bases, with 16 bases between. Here the CDR3 reads CASSLVLGERGGYTF. The CDR3 region has the DNA TGTGCCAGCAGCTTGGTTTTGGGGGAACGAGGTGGCTACACCTTC. The entire variable domain, with the rest obtained from reference TRBV5-6 and TRBJ1-2, is as follows: DAGVTQSPTHLIKTRGQQVTLRCSPKSGHDTVSWYQQALGQGPQFIFQYYEEEERQRGNFPDRFSGHQFPNYSSELNVNALLLGDSALYLCASSLVLGERGGYTFGSGTRLTVV.

This rearrangement joins TRBV5-1 to TRBJ2-5; D gene ambiguous. The V end lost 2 bases, the J end lost 4 bases, and 15 bases lay between the germline ends. Germline CDR1 reads SGHRS; CDR2 reads YFSETQ. This CDR3 contains 15 residues. CDR3 amino acids: CASSFRPELPETQYF. The CDR3 bases are TGCGCCAGCAGCTTTCGTCCCGAACTCCCAGAGACCCAGTACTTC.

The CDR3 loop reads CATSKTSGYNEQFF. CDR3 DNA: TGTGCCACCAGCAAGACTAGCGGTTACAATGAGCAGTTCTTC. The chain employs TRBV15 and TRBJ2-1; 9 nucleotides line up with TRBD2. The CDR3 has 14 amino acids. Germline CDR1 is LNHNV and CDR2 is YYDKDF (reference sequence). Trimming removed 4 bases from V and 4 bases from J; junction bases left unmatched: 2. Looking up the rest from reference TRBV15 and TRBJ2-1 gives the full variable domain: DAMVIQNPRYQVTQFGKPVTLSCSQTLNHNVMYWYQQKSSQAPKLLFHYYDKDFNNEADTPDNFQSRRPNTSFCFLDIRSPGLGDTAMYLCATSKTSGYNEQFFGPGTRLTVL.

The gene calls are TRBV4-1 and TRBJ1-2; tentatively, D is TRBD1 (5 bases). This CDR3 comprises 13 residues. Germline V gene data show CDR1 as MGHRA and CDR2 as YSYEKL. V lost 3 bases, J lost 6 bases, and 11 bases lay in between. This CDR3 reads CASSHAGEDGYTF. In DNA form, the CDR3 reads TGCGCCAGCAGCCACGCGGGGGAGGATGGCTACACCTTC.

CDR3 DNA sequence: TGTGCCAGCAGCCTAGGGGCTAGCGGGAGGGCGTCAGAAGAGCAGTTCTTC. Its translation is CASSLGASGRASEEQFF. The chain links TRBV5-4 to TRBJ2-1; 12 positions match TRBD2. Germline CDR1 reads SGHNT; CDR2 reads YYREEE (reference sequence). The CDR3 is 17 residues long. V lost 4 bases to trimming and J lost 10 bases; unmatched junction nucleotides: 15.

The genes are TRBV11-3 and TRBJ2-1; D unresolved. This CDR3 is 14 amino acids long. The V end lost 3 bases, the J end lost 1 base, and 7 bases lay between the germline ends. Germline lookup yields CDR1 SGHNT and CDR2 YENEEA. The CDR3 here is CASSLGSSYNEQFF. For the CDR3, the DNA is TGTGCCAGCAGCTTGGGGTCATCCTACAATGAGCAGTTCTTC.

The chain uses TRBV27 and TRBJ2-5; 7 nucleotides match TRBD2. Germline CDR1 and CDR2: MNHEY and SMNVEV (reference sequence). The CDR3 is 14 amino acids. Losses at the gene ends were 4 bases for V and 2 bases for J; bases not matched to a gene: 4. CDR3: CASSWGGPQETQYF. DNA of the CDR3: TGTGCCAGCAGTTGGGGGGGACCTCAAGAGACCCAGTACTTC.